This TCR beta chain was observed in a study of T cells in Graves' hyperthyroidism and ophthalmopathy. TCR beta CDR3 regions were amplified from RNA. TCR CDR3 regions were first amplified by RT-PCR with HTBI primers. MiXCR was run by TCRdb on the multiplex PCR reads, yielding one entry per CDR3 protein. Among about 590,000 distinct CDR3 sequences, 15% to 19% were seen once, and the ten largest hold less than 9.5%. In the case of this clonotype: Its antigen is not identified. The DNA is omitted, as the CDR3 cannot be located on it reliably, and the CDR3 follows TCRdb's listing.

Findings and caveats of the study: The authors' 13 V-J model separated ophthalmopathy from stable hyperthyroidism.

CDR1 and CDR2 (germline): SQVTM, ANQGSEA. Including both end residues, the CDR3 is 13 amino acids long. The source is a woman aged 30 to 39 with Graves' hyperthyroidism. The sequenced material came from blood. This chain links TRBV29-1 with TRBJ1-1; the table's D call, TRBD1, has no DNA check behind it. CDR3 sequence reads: CSVATGTGTEALF.